The rows below give T cell receptor beta chains drawn from one sample of a study of shared clonotypes between healthy human individuals. Method: immunoSEQ multiplex PCR; TCRdb's copy keeps in-frame clones and lacks some. The data contain about 330,000 clones, around 90% of them singletons. Specimen: memory CD8+ T cells sorted from blood. Every receptor here comes from a man younger than 30 in good health. The CDR3 runs from the conserved cysteine through the conserved F or W. D genes are given only for firm matches. Clone size appears in some rows only: once, few, many, or a class for an expanded clone.

J: TRBJ2-7; V: TRBV4-3; size: -; D: -; CDR3: CASSQGMGSSYEQYF; DNA: TGCGCCAGCAGCCAAGGAATGGGGAGCTCCTACGAGCAGTACTTC
J: TRBJ2-7; V: TRBV5-1; size: -; D: -; CDR3: CASSLDWGGYEQYF; DNA: TGCGCCAGCAGCTTGGACTGGGGTGGCTACGAGCAGTACTTC
J: TRBJ2-1; V: TRBV9; size: once; D: -; CDR3: CASSVAQRNEQFF; DNA: TGTGCCAGCAGCGTAGCTCAAAGGAATGAGCAGTTCTTC
J: TRBJ2-3; V: TRBV30; size: -; D: -; CDR3: CAGEAGGDISTDTQYF; DNA: TGTGCCGGGGAGGCGGGCGGGGATATTAGCACAGATACGCAGTATTTT
J: TRBJ1-5; V: TRBV30; size: -; D: -; CDR3: CAWSPMGYGNQPQHF; DNA: TGTGCCTGGAGTCCCATGGGGTATGGCAATCAGCCCCAGCATTTT
J: TRBJ1-2; V: TRBV6-5; size: few; D: TRBD1; CDR3: CASSYHRTGVGYGYTF; DNA: TGTGCCAGCAGTTACCACAGGACAGGGGTCGGCTATGGCTACACCTTC
J: TRBJ2-4; V: TRBV13; size: -; D: TRBD2; CDR3: CASSLQGGPKNIQYF; DNA: TGTGCCAGCAGCTTGCAGGGAGGGCCGAAAAACATTCAGTACTTC
J: TRBJ1-5; V: TRBV6-6; size: -; D: -; CDR3: CASTQTFATPQHF; DNA: TGTGCCAGCACCCAGACATTCGCAACGCCCCAGCATTTT
J: TRBJ1-6; V: TRBV7-9; size: -; D: -; CDR3: CASSLAVETPLHF; DNA: TGTGCCAGCAGCTTAGCCGTGGAAACACCCCTCCACTTT
J: TRBJ1-1; V: TRBV2; size: -; D: -; CDR3: CASTLGENTEAFF; DNA: TGTGCCAGCACCCTTGGGGAGAACACTGAAGCTTTCTTT
J: TRBJ2-3; V: TRBV11-2; size: -; D: TRBD2; CDR3: CASSARGLAGFAGTDTQYF; DNA: TGTGCCAGCAGTGCCCGGGGACTAGCGGGTTTTGCGGGCACAGATACGCAGTATTTT
J: TRBJ1-1; V: TRBV28; size: once; D: -; CDR3: CASSLSSRTDEAFF; DNA: TGTGCCAGCAGTTTATCTTCGCGGACAGATGAAGCTTTCTTT
J: TRBJ2-7; V: TRBV7-9; size: -; D: TRBD1; CDR3: CASSSTTGGSSYEQYF; DNA: TGTGCCAGCAGCTCTACCACAGGGGGTAGCTCCTACGAGCAGTACTTC
J: TRBJ1-2; V: TRBV6-5; size: -; D: TRBD1; CDR3: CASSYTQGGYGYTF; DNA: TGTGCCAGCAGTTACACACAGGGGGGCTATGGCTACACCTTC
J: TRBJ2-3; V: TRBV7-2; size: few; D: -; CDR3: CASSLVGGADTDTQYF; DNA: TGTGCCAGCAGCTTAGTGGGTGGAGCGGACACAGATACGCAGTATTTT
J: TRBJ2-7; V: TRBV11-2; size: -; D: -; CDR3: CASSLAQGDPYEQYF; DNA: TGTGCCAGCAGCTTAGCGCAGGGTGATCCCTACGAGCAGTACTTC
J: TRBJ2-7; V: TRBV7-7; size: medium-sized; D: TRBD1; CDR3: CASSLGQGIFEQYF; DNA: TGTGCTAGCAGCTTGGGACAGGGGATATTCGAGCAGTACTTC
J: TRBJ2-6; V: TRBV2; size: -; D: -; CDR3: CASSERGSGANVLTF; DNA: TGTGCCAGCAGTGAGAGAGGTTCTGGGGCCAACGTCCTGACTTTC
J: TRBJ2-1; V: TRBV7-6; size: -; D: -; CDR3: CASSAGTPSYNEQFF; DNA: TGTGCCAGCAGCGCCGGGACACCCTCCTACAATGAGCAGTTCTTC
J: TRBJ2-7; V: TRBV19; size: few; D: TRBD2; CDR3: CASSPGLAGLEQYF; DNA: TGTGCCAGTAGCCCGGGACTAGCGGGTCTCGAGCAGTACTTC
J: TRBJ2-7; V: TRBV12-5; size: -; D: -; CDR3: CASGFGLPSYEQYF; DNA: TGTGCTAGTGGTTTTGGATTACCGTCCTACGAGCAGTACTTC
J: TRBJ1-2; V: TRBV6-5; size: -; D: -; CDR3: CASRPDRFYGYTF; DNA: TGTGCCAGCAGACCCGACAGGTTCTATGGCTACACCTTC
J: TRBJ2-7; V: TRBV6-5; size: -; D: TRBD1; CDR3: CASSYTYGTDYEQYF; DNA: TGTGCCAGCAGTTACACCTACGGGACAGACTACGAGCAGTACTTC
J: TRBJ2-3; V: TRBV5-8; size: -; D: -; CDR3: CASSLWGGTDTQYF; DNA: TGTGCCAGCAGCTTGTGGGGGGGCACAGATACGCAGTATTTT
J: TRBJ2-3; V: TRBV7-9; size: -; D: TRBD2; CDR3: CASSPSGNHPDTQYF; DNA: TGTGCCAGCAGCCCCAGCGGGAACCACCCAGATACGCAGTATTTT
J: TRBJ2-7; V: TRBV30; size: -; D: TRBD2; CDR3: CAWARGTSGDEQYF; DNA: TGTGCCTGGGCCCGCGGGACTAGTGGGGACGAGCAGTACTTC
J: TRBJ1-5; V: TRBV4-1; size: -; D: -; CDR3: CASSLFTAYSNQPQHF; DNA: TGCGCCAGCAGCCTATTTACAGCTTATAGCAATCAGCCCCAGCATTTT
J: TRBJ1-5; V: TRBV5-6; size: -; D: TRBD1; CDR3: CASSSTGNQPQHF; DNA: TGTGCCAGCAGCTCGACAGGGAATCAGCCCCAGCATTTT
J: TRBJ2-4; V: TRBV28; size: -; D: -; CDR3: CASSPITEAKNIQYF; DNA: TGTGCCAGCAGTCCCATCACCGAAGCCAAAAACATTCAGTACTTC
J: TRBJ2-7; V: TRBV9; size: -; D: TRBD2; CDR3: CASSLAGETLYEQYF; DNA: TGTGCCAGCAGCCTCGCGGGGGAGACGCTCTACGAGCAGTACTTC
J: TRBJ2-7; V: TRBV19; size: -; D: -; CDR3: CASSIGLTYEQYF; DNA: TGTGCCAGTAGTATTGGTCTGACCTACGAGCAGTACTTC
J: TRBJ2-7; V: TRBV5-4; size: -; D: TRBD2; CDR3: CASSWLAGGIYEQYF; DNA: TGTGCCAGCAGCTGGCTAGCGGGGGGTATCTACGAGCAGTACTTC
J: TRBJ2-7; V: TRBV27; size: -; D: TRBD1; CDR3: CASGTGSEQYF; DNA: TGTGCCAGCGGGACAGGGAGCGAGCAGTACTTC
J: TRBJ2-7; V: TRBV2; size: -; D: TRBD1; CDR3: CASLGQNYEQYF; DNA: TGTGCCAGCCTGGGACAGAACTACGAGCAGTACTTC
J: TRBJ2-7; V: TRBV28; size: -; D: -; CDR3: CASSPQGGFYEQYF; DNA: TGTGCCAGCAGCCCGCAGGGAGGTTTCTACGAGCAGTACTTC
J: TRBJ2-1; V: TRBV7-9; size: -; D: -; CDR3: CASSLLATSYNEQFF; DNA: TGTGCCAGCAGCTTACTAGCTACCTCCTACAATGAGCAGTTCTTC
J: TRBJ1-1; V: TRBV7-9; size: -; D: TRBD1; CDR3: CASTAGGQPNTEAFF; DNA: TGTGCCAGCACCGCAGGGGGACAGCCAAACACTGAAGCTTTCTTT
J: TRBJ1-6; V: TRBV9; size: many; D: -; CDR3: CASSKHRVPGNSPLHF; DNA: TGTGCCAGCAGCAAACACAGGGTGCCGGGTAATTCACCCCTCCACTTT
J: TRBJ2-1; V: TRBV10-1; size: -; D: -; CDR3: CASSDPRRGEQFF; DNA: TGCGCCAGCAGTGACCCCCGTCGAGGGGAGCAGTTCTTC
J: TRBJ2-7; V: TRBV7-8; size: -; D: -; CDR3: CASSLGSPYEQYF; DNA: TGTGCCAGCAGCTTAGGATCCCCCTACGAGCAGTACTTC
J: TRBJ2-5; V: TRBV7-9; size: -; D: -; CDR3: CASSLDGQETQYF; DNA: TGTGCCAGCAGCTTGGATGGCCAAGAGACCCAGTACTTC
J: TRBJ2-5; V: TRBV11-2; size: -; D: -; CDR3: CASSLGAGETQYF; DNA: TGTGCCAGCAGCTTAGGGGCAGGAGAGACCCAGTACTTC
J: TRBJ2-3; V: TRBV4-1; size: -; D: -; CDR3: CASSQQERWTQYF; DNA: TGCGCCAGCAGCCAGCAGGAGCGGTGGACGCAGTATTTT
J: TRBJ1-5; V: TRBV27; size: -; D: -; CDR3: CASSTLGVNQPQHF; DNA: TGTGCCAGCAGTACCCTCGGAGTAAATCAGCCCCAGCATTTT
J: TRBJ2-1; V: TRBV27; size: -; D: TRBD2; CDR3: CASSLELAGRDEQFF; DNA: TGTGCCAGCAGTTTAGAACTAGCGGGGCGCGATGAGCAGTTCTTC
J: TRBJ2-7; V: TRBV4-1; size: -; D: -; CDR3: CASSQDLRYLRYEQYF; DNA: TGCGCCAGCAGCCAAGATCTTAGGTACCTAAGGTACGAGCAGTACTTC
J: TRBJ2-5; V: TRBV13; size: few; D: -; CDR3: CASSEVAETQYF; DNA: TGTGCCAGCAGTGAGGTCGCAGAGACCCAGTACTTC
J: TRBJ1-2; V: TRBV7-9; size: -; D: -; CDR3: CASSLGGQPYGYTF; DNA: TGTGCCAGCAGCTTAGGTGGACAGCCCTATGGCTACACCTTC